This TCR beta chain was observed in a study of T-cell memory formation after mild COVID-19. Broader study findings: Clonal second-wave expansions that peaked on day 37 had unconfirmed SARS-CoV-2 specificity.

Points on this clonotype: What it recognizes is unknown.

TCRdb re-called the 5' RACE reads through MiXCR, storing one row per CDR3 protein. The table records about 560,000 distinct CDR3 sequences, approximately 18% of them present only once. This receptor was identified in an adult woman who had mild COVID-19 (a few samples of this study predate the infection). Cell type and time point are not known. The sequencing input was PBMCs or a T cell subset sorted from them (not recorded which).

CDR3 DNA: TGCAGTGGAGCTGCAGGGGGTCTCTACGAGCAGTACTTC. Protein sequence: CSGAAGGLYEQYF. The gene calls are TRBV20-1 and TRBJ2-7; 7 bases line up with TRBD1. The CDR3 spans 13 residues. Per germline, CDR1 DFQATT and CDR2 SNEGSKA (reference sequence). The V segment lost 7 bases and the J segment 3 bases; nucleotides outside the gene matches: 9.